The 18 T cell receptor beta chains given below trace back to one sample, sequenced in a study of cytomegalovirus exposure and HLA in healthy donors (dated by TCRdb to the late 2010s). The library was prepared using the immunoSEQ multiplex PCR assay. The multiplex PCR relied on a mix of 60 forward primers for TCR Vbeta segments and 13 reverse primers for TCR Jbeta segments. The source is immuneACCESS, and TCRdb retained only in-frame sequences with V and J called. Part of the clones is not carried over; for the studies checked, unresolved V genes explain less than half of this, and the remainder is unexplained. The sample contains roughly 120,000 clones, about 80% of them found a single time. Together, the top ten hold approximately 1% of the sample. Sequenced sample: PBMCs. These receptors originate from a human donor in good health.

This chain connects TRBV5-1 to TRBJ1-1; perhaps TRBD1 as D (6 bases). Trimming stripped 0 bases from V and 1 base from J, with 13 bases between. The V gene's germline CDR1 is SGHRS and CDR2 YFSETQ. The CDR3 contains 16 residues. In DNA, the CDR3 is TGCGCCAGCAGCTTGGCCCCGGACAGTAGGAACACTGAAGCTTTCTTT. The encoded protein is CASSLAPDSRNTEAFF.

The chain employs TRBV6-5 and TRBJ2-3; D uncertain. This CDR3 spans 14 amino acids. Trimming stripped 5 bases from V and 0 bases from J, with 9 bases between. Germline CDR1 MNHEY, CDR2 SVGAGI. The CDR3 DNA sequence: TGTGCCAGCAGTACCAAAGCTAGCACAGATACGCAGTATTTT. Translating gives CASSTKASTDTQYF.

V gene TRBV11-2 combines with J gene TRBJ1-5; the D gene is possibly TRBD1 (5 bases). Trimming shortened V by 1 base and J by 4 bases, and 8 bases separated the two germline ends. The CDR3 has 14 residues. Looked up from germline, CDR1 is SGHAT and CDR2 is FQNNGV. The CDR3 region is CASSLAGMNQPQHF. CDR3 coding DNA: TGTGCCAGCAGCTTAGCAGGGATGAATCAGCCCCAGCATTTT. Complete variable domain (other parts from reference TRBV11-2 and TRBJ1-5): EAGVAQSPRYKIIEKRQSVAFWCNPISGHATLYWYQQILGQGPKLLIQFQNNGVVDDSQLPKDRFSAERLKGVDSTLKIQPAKLEDSAVYLCASSLAGMNQPQHFGDGTRLSIL.

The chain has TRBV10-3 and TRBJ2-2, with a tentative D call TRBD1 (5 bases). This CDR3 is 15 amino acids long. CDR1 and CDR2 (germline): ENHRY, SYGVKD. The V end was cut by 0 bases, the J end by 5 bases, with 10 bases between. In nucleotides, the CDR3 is TGTGCCATCAGTGAGTCCAACAGGATTACCGGGGAGCTGTTTTTT. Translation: CAISESNRITGELFF.

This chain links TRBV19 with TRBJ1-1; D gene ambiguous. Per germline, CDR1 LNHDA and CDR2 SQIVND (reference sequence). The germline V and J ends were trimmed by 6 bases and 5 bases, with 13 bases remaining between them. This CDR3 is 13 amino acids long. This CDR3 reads CASSGRVGTEAFF. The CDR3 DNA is TGTGCCAGTAGCGGGAGGGTCGGGACTGAAGCTTTCTTT.

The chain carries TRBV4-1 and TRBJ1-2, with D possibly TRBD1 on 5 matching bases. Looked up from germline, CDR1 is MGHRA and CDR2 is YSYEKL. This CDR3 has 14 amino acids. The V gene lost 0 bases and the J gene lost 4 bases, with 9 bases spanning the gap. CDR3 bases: TGCGCCAGCAGCCAAGAAAGGGGAATCTATGGCTACACCTTC. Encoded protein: CASSQERGIYGYTF.

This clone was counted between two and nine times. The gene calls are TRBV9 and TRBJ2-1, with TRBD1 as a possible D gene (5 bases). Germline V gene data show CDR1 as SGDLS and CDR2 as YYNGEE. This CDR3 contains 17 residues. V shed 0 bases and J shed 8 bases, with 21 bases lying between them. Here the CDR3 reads CASSVGQGVDLEDEQFF. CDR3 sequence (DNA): TGTGCCAGCAGCGTAGGTCAAGGGGTCGACTTAGAGGATGAGCAGTTCTTC.

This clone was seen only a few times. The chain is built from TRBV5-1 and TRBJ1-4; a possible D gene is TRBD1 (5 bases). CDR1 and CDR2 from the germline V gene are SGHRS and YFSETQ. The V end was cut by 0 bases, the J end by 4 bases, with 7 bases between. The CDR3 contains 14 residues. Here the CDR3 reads CASSLGGFNEKLFF. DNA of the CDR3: TGCGCCAGCAGCTTGGGGGGCTTTAATGAAAAACTGTTTTTT.

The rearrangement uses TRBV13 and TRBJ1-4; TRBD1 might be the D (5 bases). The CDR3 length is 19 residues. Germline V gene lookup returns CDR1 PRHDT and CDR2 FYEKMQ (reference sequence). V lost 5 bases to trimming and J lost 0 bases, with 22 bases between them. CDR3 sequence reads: CASSRIKRRGEATNEKLFF. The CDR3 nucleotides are TGTGCCAGCAGCCGAATCAAAAGAAGGGGCGAAGCAACTAATGAAAAACTGTTTTTT.

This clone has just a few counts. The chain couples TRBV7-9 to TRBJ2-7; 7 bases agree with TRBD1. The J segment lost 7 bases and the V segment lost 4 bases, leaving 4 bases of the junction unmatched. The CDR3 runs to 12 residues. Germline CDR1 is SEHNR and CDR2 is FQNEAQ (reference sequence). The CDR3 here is CASSSPDREQYF. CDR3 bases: TGTGCCAGCAGCTCGCCGGACAGGGAGCAGTACTTC.

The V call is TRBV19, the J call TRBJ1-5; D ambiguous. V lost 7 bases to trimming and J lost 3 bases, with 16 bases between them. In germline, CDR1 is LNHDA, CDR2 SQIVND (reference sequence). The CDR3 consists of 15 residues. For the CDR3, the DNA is TGTGCCAGTAATCCTAGCCCGCGGGACAATCAGCCCCAGCATTTT. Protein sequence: CASNPSPRDNQPQHF.

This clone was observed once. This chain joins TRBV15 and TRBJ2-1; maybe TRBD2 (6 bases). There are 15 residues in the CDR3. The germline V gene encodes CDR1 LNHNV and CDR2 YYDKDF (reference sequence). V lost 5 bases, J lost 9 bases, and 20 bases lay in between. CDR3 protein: CATSYGGAGISEQFF. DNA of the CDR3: TGTGCCACCAGCTACGGCGGGGCCGGGATTAGTGAGCAGTTCTTC.

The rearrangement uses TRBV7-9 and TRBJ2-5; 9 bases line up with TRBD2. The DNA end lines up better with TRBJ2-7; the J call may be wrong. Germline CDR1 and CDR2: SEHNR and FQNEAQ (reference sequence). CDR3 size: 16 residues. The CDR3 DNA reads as TGTGCCAGCAGCTTATGGCGGGGGGGCAAATCCTACGAGCAGTACTTC. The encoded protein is CASSLWRGGKSYEQYF.

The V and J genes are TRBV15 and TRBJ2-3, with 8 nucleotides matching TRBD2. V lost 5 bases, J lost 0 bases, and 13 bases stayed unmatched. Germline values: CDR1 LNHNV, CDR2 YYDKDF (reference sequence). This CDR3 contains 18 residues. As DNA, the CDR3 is TGTGCCACCAGCTTTTCCGCGGGGGGTCCGACTAGCACAGATACGCAGTATTTT. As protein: CATSFSAGGPTSTDTQYF.

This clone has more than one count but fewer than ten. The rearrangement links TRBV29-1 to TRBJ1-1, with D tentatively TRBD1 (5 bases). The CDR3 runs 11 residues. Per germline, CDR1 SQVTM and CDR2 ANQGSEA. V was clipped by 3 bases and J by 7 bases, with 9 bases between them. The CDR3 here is CSVEPGGEAFF. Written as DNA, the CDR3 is TGCAGCGTTGAGCCGGGGGGTGAAGCTTTCTTT.

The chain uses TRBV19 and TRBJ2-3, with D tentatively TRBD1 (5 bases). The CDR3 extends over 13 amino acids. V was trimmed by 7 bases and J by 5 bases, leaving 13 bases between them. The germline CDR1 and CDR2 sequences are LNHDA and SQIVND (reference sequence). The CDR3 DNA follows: TGTGCCAGTACTCAGGGTTCTAGAGATACGCAGTATTTT. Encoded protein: CASTQGSRDTQYF. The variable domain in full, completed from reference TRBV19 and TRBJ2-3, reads DGGITQSPKYLFRKEGQNVTLSCEQNLNHDAMYWYRQDPGQGLRLIYYSQIVNDFQKGDIAEGYSVSREKKESFPLTVTSAQKNPTAFYLCASTQGSRDTQYFGPGTRLTVL.

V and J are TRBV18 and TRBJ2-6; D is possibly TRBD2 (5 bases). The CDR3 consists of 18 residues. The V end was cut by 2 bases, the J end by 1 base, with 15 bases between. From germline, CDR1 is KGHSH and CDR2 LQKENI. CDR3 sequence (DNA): TGTGCCAGCTCACCATACGAGCGGAGCTTTTCTGGGGCCAACGTCCTGACTTTC. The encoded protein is CASSPYERSFSGANVLTF. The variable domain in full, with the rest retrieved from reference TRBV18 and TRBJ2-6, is NAGVMQNPRHLVRRRGQEARLRCSPMKGHSHVYWYRQLPEEGLKFMVYLQKENIIDESGMPKERFSAEFPKEGPSILRIQQVVRGDSAAYFCASSPYERSFSGANVLTFGAGSRLTVL.

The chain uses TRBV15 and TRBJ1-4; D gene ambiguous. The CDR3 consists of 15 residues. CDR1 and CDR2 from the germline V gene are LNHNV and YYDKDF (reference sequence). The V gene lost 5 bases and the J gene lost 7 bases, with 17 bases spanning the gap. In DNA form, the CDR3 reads TGTGCCACCAGCCAAGCGCGGGTTAATGGTGAAAAACTGTTTTTT. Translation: CATSQARVNGEKLFF. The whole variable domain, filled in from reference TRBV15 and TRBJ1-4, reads DAMVIQNPRYQVTQFGKPVTLSCSQTLNHNVMYWYQQKSSQAPKLLFHYYDKDFNNEADTPDNFQSRRPNTSFCFLDIRSPGLGDTAMYLCATSQARVNGEKLFFGSGTQLSVL.